The source of this T cell receptor beta chain is a study of blood T cell repertoires in COVID-19. Study as a whole: Acute-phase and convalescent COVID-19 samples originated in the United States, Italy and Spain. T cells, B-cell-depleted T cells, or PBMCs supplied cDNA or gDNA.

Sequencing was performed with immunoSEQ multiplex PCR; in TCRdb, only in-frame clones are kept and a portion is missing. The sample holds 310,000 or so clones, around nine tenths seen once. J was trimmed by 4 bases and V by 4 bases; bases with no gene match: 2. CDR3 size: 15 residues. Per germline, CDR1 SGHRS and CDR2 YFSETQ. The receptor's source is a woman in her fifties or sixties with active or convalescent COVID-19. The chain carries TRBV5-1 and TRBJ2-2; 12 bases match TRBD2. Material: peripheral blood. CDR3 in DNA: TGCGCCAGCAGCGAGGGACTAGCGGGCACCGGGGAGCTGTTTTTT. Amino acids: CASSEGLAGTGELFF.